This T cell receptor beta chain was documented in a study of blood T cell repertoires in COVID-19. TCRdb's table, derived via immunoSEQ multiplex PCR, lists solely in-frame clones and lacks some. The top ten clones hold about 12% of a sample with around 80,000 clones, roughly four fifths of them seen once. V lost 2 bases and J lost 3; bases outside the gene matches: 11. Per germline, CDR1 SEHNR and CDR2 FQNEAQ (reference sequence). This CDR3 region has 18 residues. The origin of this receptor is a man older than 75 with acute or convalescent COVID-19. The rearrangement joins TRBV7-9 to TRBJ2-1, with 9 bases lining up with TRBD2. Material for sequencing was peripheral blood. CDR3: CASSLPFRLAGIYNEQFF. The CDR3 DNA follows: TGTGCCAGCAGCTTACCCTTCCGTCTAGCGGGGATCTACAATGAGCAGTTCTTC.